These T cell receptor beta chains were read from a single sample in a study of cytomegalovirus exposure and HLA in healthy donors. Using immunoSEQ multiplex PCR, the repertoire was profiled, and TCRdb retains in-frame clones only, with some absent. The table records over 100,000 clones, around 86% of them present only once. Sample: PBMCs. All receptors come from a woman between 45 and 60 years old in good health and CMV-seropositive. CDR3s include the opening cysteine and the closing phenylalanine or tryptophan. The order of the fields is clone size, J gene, D gene, V gene, CDR3 DNA, CDR3 protein. D genes are given only for firm matches. Size tells how often a clone was seen (once, few, many) or the class of an expanded clone, and some rows leave it out.

abundance: NA
j_gene: TRBJ2-3
d_gene: TRBD2
v_gene: TRBV5-1
CDR3nt: TGCGCCAGCAGCCCGACCGGGACTAGCGGGGGGGTAGATACGCAGTATTTT
CDR3aa: CASSPTGTSGGVDTQYF

abundance: NA
j_gene: TRBJ2-7
d_gene: TRBD1
v_gene: TRBV5-4
CDR3nt: TGTGCCAGCAGCTCAGCTAAGGCGGGACAGGGAAGCGAGCAGTACTTC
CDR3aa: CASSSAKAGQGSEQYF

abundance: NA
j_gene: TRBJ1-1
d_gene: NA
v_gene: TRBV7-9
CDR3nt: TGTGCCAGCAGCTTAGCGCCGAATCGTCTAGGAGGAGCTTTCTTT
CDR3aa: CASSLAPNRLGGAFF

abundance: NA
j_gene: TRBJ1-1
d_gene: NA
v_gene: TRBV11-2
CDR3nt: TGTGCCAGCAGCCCCCTTAGGCGGACTGAAGCTTTCTTT
CDR3aa: CASSPLRRTEAFF

abundance: few
j_gene: TRBJ1-5
d_gene: NA
v_gene: TRBV10-3
CDR3nt: TGTGCCATCAGTGAGTCAGGGGGGGAACAGCCCCAGCATTTT
CDR3aa: CAISESGGEQPQHF

abundance: NA
j_gene: TRBJ2-1
d_gene: NA
v_gene: TRBV7-2
CDR3nt: TGTGCCAGCAGCTTAGAGGCGCCTACTAGCTCAAGTAATGAGCAGTTCTTC
CDR3aa: CASSLEAPTSSSNEQFF

abundance: NA
j_gene: TRBJ2-3
d_gene: NA
v_gene: TRBV9
CDR3nt: TGTGCCAGCAGCGTAGCTACAGGCTCCTCCGACACGCAGTATTTT
CDR3aa: CASSVATGSSDTQYF

abundance: NA
j_gene: TRBJ2-7
d_gene: NA
v_gene: TRBV4-1
CDR3nt: TGCGCCAGCAGCCAAGAAGTAGGACTTACCTACGAGCAGTACTTC
CDR3aa: CASSQEVGLTYEQYF

abundance: NA
j_gene: TRBJ2-7
d_gene: TRBD1
v_gene: TRBV5-1
CDR3nt: TGCGCCAGCAGCTTGGTGGGGACAGGCTACGAGCAGTACTTC
CDR3aa: CASSLVGTGYEQYF

abundance: NA
j_gene: TRBJ2-7
d_gene: TRBD2
v_gene: TRBV30
CDR3nt: TGTGCCTGGAGCGCGGGGGGAAGCTCCTACGAGCAGTACTTC
CDR3aa: CAWSAGGSSYEQYF

abundance: NA
j_gene: TRBJ2-7
d_gene: NA
v_gene: TRBV10-2
CDR3nt: TGCGCCAGCAGTATAGCCGGGACTTATTCCTACGAGCAGTACTTC
CDR3aa: CASSIAGTYSYEQYF

abundance: few
j_gene: TRBJ2-2
d_gene: NA
v_gene: TRBV7-9
CDR3nt: TGTGCCAGCAGCCTCGGACAGACTGGCGACCCCCGGGCCACCGGGGAGCTGTTTTTT
CDR3aa: CASSLGQTGDPRATGELFF

abundance: NA
j_gene: TRBJ1-5
d_gene: TRBD1
v_gene: TRBV7-6
CDR3nt: TGTGCCAGCAGCCCCGGGACAGGGGATCAGCCCCAGCATTTT
CDR3aa: CASSPGTGDQPQHF

abundance: NA
j_gene: TRBJ2-7
d_gene: NA
v_gene: TRBV6-5
CDR3nt: TGTGCCAGCAGACGAAGCGTCTCCTACGAGCAGTACTTC
CDR3aa: CASRRSVSYEQYF

abundance: NA
j_gene: TRBJ1-1
d_gene: NA
v_gene: TRBV28
CDR3nt: TGTGCCAGCAGTTTGGTATTAGACACTGAAGCTTTCTTT
CDR3aa: CASSLVLDTEAFF

abundance: NA
j_gene: TRBJ2-1
d_gene: NA
v_gene: TRBV5-1
CDR3nt: TGCGCCAGCAGCTTGATAGCCTCGAGCTCCTACAATGAGCAGTTCTTC
CDR3aa: CASSLIASSSYNEQFF

abundance: NA
j_gene: TRBJ2-7
d_gene: NA
v_gene: TRBV29-1
CDR3nt: TGCAGCGTAAGGACAGCCTACTCCTACGAGCAGTACTTC
CDR3aa: CSVRTAYSYEQYF

abundance: few
j_gene: TRBJ1-5
d_gene: TRBD1
v_gene: TRBV18
CDR3nt: TGTGCCAGCTCACCACCGGGACAGGTCCTACCCGCGCCCCAGCATTTT
CDR3aa: CASSPPGQVLPAPQHF

abundance: NA
j_gene: TRBJ2-7
d_gene: TRBD2
v_gene: TRBV28
CDR3nt: TGTGCCAGCAGTTTATCCGGGACTATATACGAGCAGTACTTC
CDR3aa: CASSLSGTIYEQYF

abundance: NA
j_gene: TRBJ1-5
d_gene: NA
v_gene: TRBV19
CDR3nt: TGTGCCAGTAGGGATGACAGGAGCAACCAGCCCCAGCATTTT
CDR3aa: CASRDDRSNQPQHF

abundance: NA
j_gene: TRBJ2-1
d_gene: TRBD2
v_gene: TRBV2
CDR3nt: TGTGCCAGCAGCCCCCCTGGGACTAGCAAAGGCAATGAGCAGTTCTTC
CDR3aa: CASSPPGTSKGNEQFF

abundance: NA
j_gene: TRBJ1-1
d_gene: TRBD1
v_gene: TRBV30
CDR3nt: TGTGCCTGGATGGGACAGATGAACACTGAAGCTTTCTTT
CDR3aa: CAWMGQMNTEAFF

abundance: NA
j_gene: TRBJ1-6
d_gene: NA
v_gene: TRBV28
CDR3nt: TGTGCCAGCAGGTGGAGCGGGTCTAACAATTCACCCCTCCACTTT
CDR3aa: CASRWSGSNNSPLHF

abundance: NA
j_gene: TRBJ1-3
d_gene: NA
v_gene: TRBV7-2
CDR3nt: TGTGCCAGCAGATCCTTCTCTGGAAACACCATATATTTT
CDR3aa: CASRSFSGNTIYF

abundance: once
j_gene: TRBJ1-1
d_gene: NA
v_gene: TRBV18
CDR3nt: TGTGCCAGCTCTCCCACAGGGACCTCTGAAGCTTTCTTT
CDR3aa: CASSPTGTSEAFF

abundance: NA
j_gene: TRBJ2-1
d_gene: TRBD2
v_gene: TRBV7-3
CDR3nt: TGTGCCAGCAGCTTGGCCGGGGGGGCCGGCTACAATGAGCAGTTCTTC
CDR3aa: CASSLAGGAGYNEQFF

abundance: few
j_gene: TRBJ2-5
d_gene: TRBD1
v_gene: TRBV5-1
CDR3nt: TGCGCCAGCAGCTCAACAGGGGAGGAGACCCAGTACTTC
CDR3aa: CASSSTGEETQYF

abundance: NA
j_gene: TRBJ2-3
d_gene: TRBD1
v_gene: TRBV29-1
CDR3nt: TGCAGCGTGACAGGGTTCACAGATACGCAGTATTTT
CDR3aa: CSVTGFTDTQYF

abundance: NA
j_gene: TRBJ1-2
d_gene: NA
v_gene: TRBV10-3
CDR3nt: TGTGCCATCAGGACACAGGGATCAAACTATGGCTACACCTTC
CDR3aa: CAIRTQGSNYGYTF

abundance: NA
j_gene: TRBJ1-1
d_gene: NA
v_gene: TRBV7-8
CDR3nt: TGTGCCAGCAGCTTAGGAGGGTCATTGCCTGAAGCTTTCTTT
CDR3aa: CASSLGGSLPEAFF

abundance: NA
j_gene: TRBJ2-7
d_gene: TRBD2
v_gene: TRBV5-1
CDR3nt: TGCGCCAGCAGCGCGGCCCTAGCGGGCCCGTCCTACGAGCAGTACTTC
CDR3aa: CASSAALAGPSYEQYF

abundance: NA
j_gene: TRBJ1-3
d_gene: NA
v_gene: TRBV9
CDR3nt: TGTGCCAGCAGCTTCGACAGCACTGGAAACACCATATATTTT
CDR3aa: CASSFDSTGNTIYF

abundance: NA
j_gene: TRBJ2-1
d_gene: TRBD2
v_gene: TRBV4-3
CDR3nt: TGCGCCAGCAGCCAAGATGTGGCGGGGGGGCCGTACAATGAGCAGTTCTTC
CDR3aa: CASSQDVAGGPYNEQFF

abundance: few
j_gene: TRBJ2-7
d_gene: TRBD2
v_gene: TRBV7-9
CDR3nt: TGTGCCAGCAGCTTAAGCGGTAGCGGGAGAGCTCCCAGCTCCTACGAGCAGTACTTC
CDR3aa: CASSLSGSGRAPSSYEQYF

abundance: NA
j_gene: TRBJ1-4
d_gene: NA
v_gene: TRBV29-1
CDR3nt: TGCAGCGTGGATGGCGACGGGGATGAAAAACTGTTTTTT
CDR3aa: CSVDGDGDEKLFF

abundance: NA
j_gene: TRBJ1-3
d_gene: NA
v_gene: TRBV19
CDR3nt: TGTGCCAGTAGTAGGGAGCCGGGTGGAAACACCATATATTTT
CDR3aa: CASSREPGGNTIYF

abundance: NA
j_gene: TRBJ1-2
d_gene: NA
v_gene: TRBV7-8
CDR3nt: TGTGCCAGCAGCTTAGAGGCAGGGGTTGACTATGGCTACACCTTC
CDR3aa: CASSLEAGVDYGYTF

abundance: NA
j_gene: TRBJ2-4
d_gene: NA
v_gene: TRBV18
CDR3nt: TGTGCCAGCTCACCAAGTTCAAAGGGAGACATTCAGTACTTC
CDR3aa: CASSPSSKGDIQYF

abundance: once
j_gene: TRBJ1-1
d_gene: TRBD1
v_gene: TRBV7-9
CDR3nt: TGTTCCAGCAGTCTTACACAGACAGGGGCTTTCTTT
CDR3aa: CSSSLTQTGAFF

abundance: NA
j_gene: TRBJ1-6
d_gene: NA
v_gene: TRBV6-1
CDR3nt: TGTGCCAGCAGTGACCGGTACCCCGGGGAACAAGGGATTGGCAATTCACCCCTCCACTTT
CDR3aa: CASSDRYPGEQGIGNSPLHF

abundance: NA
j_gene: TRBJ1-1
d_gene: NA
v_gene: TRBV7-9
CDR3nt: TGTGCCAGCAGCCTCAGGGACACTGAAGCTTTCTTT
CDR3aa: CASSLRDTEAFF

abundance: NA
j_gene: TRBJ1-1
d_gene: NA
v_gene: TRBV19
CDR3nt: TGTGCCAGTAGACAACAGGGCTCAAACACTGAAGCTTTCTTT
CDR3aa: CASRQQGSNTEAFF

abundance: NA
j_gene: TRBJ1-1
d_gene: NA
v_gene: TRBV14
CDR3nt: TGTGCCAGCAGCTATTCTTTGAACACTGAAGCTTTCTTT
CDR3aa: CASSYSLNTEAFF

abundance: once
j_gene: TRBJ2-5
d_gene: TRBD2
v_gene: TRBV7-7
CDR3nt: TGTGCTAGCAGCAAACTAGCGGGCTTCCAAGAGACCCAGTACTTC
CDR3aa: CASSKLAGFQETQYF

abundance: NA
j_gene: TRBJ1-2
d_gene: NA
v_gene: TRBV4-3
CDR3nt: TGCGCCAGCAGCCCCCAGGGATCTACTTACTATGGCTACACCTTC
CDR3aa: CASSPQGSTYYGYTF

abundance: NA
j_gene: TRBJ2-1
d_gene: TRBD2
v_gene: TRBV11-1
CDR3nt: TGTGCCAGCAGCTCCGCGGGGGGGCGGGGGGGTTACAATGAGCAGTTCTTC
CDR3aa: CASSSAGGRGGYNEQFF

abundance: NA
j_gene: TRBJ2-2
d_gene: NA
v_gene: TRBV7-9
CDR3nt: TGTGCCAGCACGAGGACAGAGGAAACCGGGGAGCTGTTTTTT
CDR3aa: CASTRTEETGELFF

abundance: NA
j_gene: TRBJ1-3
d_gene: NA
v_gene: TRBV9
CDR3nt: TGTGCCAGCAGCGTAGGACAGCCCGGAAACACCATATATTTT
CDR3aa: CASSVGQPGNTIYF

abundance: NA
j_gene: TRBJ2-1
d_gene: TRBD2
v_gene: TRBV11-3
CDR3nt: TGTGCCAGCAGCTTAGCTGGACTAGCGGGTTCTCCATACAATGAGCAGTTCTTC
CDR3aa: CASSLAGLAGSPYNEQFF

abundance: few
j_gene: TRBJ1-1
d_gene: TRBD1
v_gene: TRBV5-1
CDR3nt: TGCGCCAGCAAGGATGGCAGGGGGAGGACTGAAGCTTTCTTT
CDR3aa: CASKDGRGRTEAFF

abundance: NA
j_gene: TRBJ2-3
d_gene: TRBD2
v_gene: TRBV5-1
CDR3nt: TGCGCCAGCAGCAGGGGACTAGCGGAGACCACAGATACGCAGTATTTT
CDR3aa: CASSRGLAETTDTQYF

abundance: NA
j_gene: TRBJ2-1
d_gene: TRBD2
v_gene: TRBV29-1
CDR3nt: TGCAGCGTTGGGCGGAGGGGCGGGGGGCCCTACAATGAGCAGTTCTTC
CDR3aa: CSVGRRGGGPYNEQFF

abundance: NA
j_gene: TRBJ1-2
d_gene: TRBD1
v_gene: TRBV5-1
CDR3nt: TGCGCCAGCAGCTCGGGACAGGGTCACGGCTACACCTTC
CDR3aa: CASSSGQGHGYTF

abundance: NA
j_gene: TRBJ1-3
d_gene: NA
v_gene: TRBV28
CDR3nt: TGTGCCAGCATCGGGTACTCTGGAAACACCATATATTTT
CDR3aa: CASIGYSGNTIYF